A selection of T cell receptor beta chains follows, all from one sample in a study of breast tumors, draining lymph nodes, adjacent tissues. Each CDR3 protein is one row after TCRdb ran MiXCR on the multiplex PCR reads. The sample gives some 120,000 distinct CDR3 sequences, 21% of which show up once; over 2% is in the top ten. Sequences were obtained from axillary lymph node tissue. The receptor set was obtained from a female donor with breast cancer. Some clones in this sample may be carry-over from other donors' samples. CDR3s include the opening cysteine and the closing phenylalanine or tryptophan. D genes are given only for firm matches. A row's size may be missing; if present it is once, few, many or a size class.

v_call	j_call	clone_size	d_call	cdr3_nt	cdr3_aa
TRBV6-1	TRBJ2-7	many	-	TGTGCCAGCAGTGAAGTGACAGCGAGCTCCTACGAGCAGTACTTC	CASSEVTASSYEQYF
TRBV5-6	TRBJ1-2	many	TRBD1	TGTGCCAGCAGCTCCGTGGGACAGGTATATGGCTACACCTTC	CASSSVGQVYGYTF
TRBV28	TRBJ1-4	-	-	TGTGCCAGCAGTTTACAGGGAGCAGGGGTAGTCGAAAAACTGTTTTTT	CASSLQGAGVVEKLFF
TRBV14	TRBJ2-5	few	-	TGTGCCAGCAGCCAAGACTCGGGCCAAGAGACCCAGTACTTC	CASSQDSGQETQYF
TRBV2	TRBJ2-3	many	TRBD2	TGTGCCAGCACCGGACTAGCGGAGACAGATACGCAGTATTTT	CASTGLAETDTQYF
TRBV6-4	TRBJ2-5	many	-	TGTGCCAGCAGTCCAAACTACGGGAGTCCCGAGACCCAGTACTTC	CASSPNYGSPETQYF
TRBV19	TRBJ1-5	few	-	TGTGCCAGTAGTATAGGCCGTGAAGCGCCCCAGCATTTT	CASSIGREAPQHF
TRBV18	TRBJ1-6	-	-	TGTGCCAGCTCACCACGTGGACGAGGTCCGCCCCCTCTAGATAATTCACCCCTCCACTTT	CASSPRGRGPPPLDNSPLHF
TRBV7-9	TRBJ1-6	many	-	TGTGCCAGCAGCTTATCCGACGACTCACCCTATAATTCACCCCTCCACTTT	CASSLSDDSPYNSPLHF
TRBV30	TRBJ2-7	many	TRBD1	TGTGCCTGGAGTGGACAGGGGACCTCCTACGAGCAGTACTTC	CAWSGQGTSYEQYF
TRBV6-6	TRBJ2-2	-	TRBD2	TGTGCCAGCAGGGGCCTTTTAGCGGGGCAGAACACCGGGGAGCTGTTTTTT	CASRGLLAGQNTGELFF
TRBV7-9	TRBJ2-7	many	-	TGTGCCAGCAGCCCCTTAGGGGGAGCAGGCTCCTACGAGCAGTACTTC	CASSPLGGAGSYEQYF
TRBV6-6	TRBJ1-4	many	-	TGTGCCAGCAGCCCAGGGAGTACTAATGAAAAACTGTTTTTT	CASSPGSTNEKLFF
TRBV3-1	TRBJ2-1	few	-	TGTGCCAGCAGCCAAGTCGGACAGGGTAGAATCGGTAGCGGGGGATACAATGAGCAGTTCTTC	CASSQVGQGRIGSGGYNEQFF
TRBV19	TRBJ1-6	many	-	TGTGCCAGTAGTATAGGTCCGAATTCACCCCTCCACTTT	CASSIGPNSPLHF
TRBV3-1	TRBJ2-1	many	TRBD2	TGTGCCAGCAGCCAAGTGGGCGGGAGGTCCTACAATGAGCAGTTCTTC	CASSQVGGRSYNEQFF
TRBV29-1	TRBJ2-6	many	TRBD1	TGCAGCGTCTCCGGGACAGGTGACTCTGGGGCCAACGTCCTGACTTTC	CSVSGTGDSGANVLTF
TRBV15	TRBJ2-3	many	TRBD1	TGTGCCACCCGGACAGGGTACACAGATACGCAGTATTTT	CATRTGYTDTQYF
TRBV2	TRBJ1-6	many	-	TGTGCCAGCAGTCCCGGGACCCGCTATAATTCACCCCTCCACTTT	CASSPGTRYNSPLHF
TRBV5-4	TRBJ1-4	many	-	TGTGCCAGCAGTCTAACAGGAGGGGATGAAAAACTGTTTTTT	CASSLTGGDEKLFF
TRBV28	TRBJ1-1	-	-	TGTGCCAGCAGCCCCGACAAGGAGAACACTGAAGCTTTCTTT	CASSPDKENTEAFF
TRBV12-3/TRBV12-4	TRBJ1-1	-	-	TGTGCCAGCGTTCGGGGCAGGGTCAACACTGAAGCTTTCTTT	CASVRGRVNTEAFF
TRBV19	TRBJ2-7	many	TRBD1	TGTGCCAGTAGTATTGGACAGGGCTTAATGTACTTC	CASSIGQGLMYF